Below are 26 T cell receptor beta chains sequenced from a single sample in a study of blood T cell repertoires in COVID-19. Here immunoSEQ multiplex PCR was the method, and the copy in TCRdb shows in-frame clones only, minus some. Seen here are about 130,000 clones, approximately 85% observed once, and the top ten hold roughly 3.2%. Source material: peripheral blood. Receptor source: a woman aged 80 or over with COVID-19, enrolled during active disease.

The gene calls are TRBV5-4 and TRBJ1-4; D is unresolved. CDR1 and CDR2 from the germline V gene are SGHNT and YYREEE (reference sequence). The CDR3 sequence is 14 residues long. V lost 2 bases, J lost 0 bases, and 5 bases lay in between. The CDR3 nucleotides are TGTGCCAGCAGCTTTCAGGCAACTAATGAAAAACTGTTTTTT. It translates to CASSFQATNEKLFF.

The chain has TRBV19 and TRBJ1-5; 7 bases are shared with TRBD1. The V gene end was trimmed by 7 bases and the J gene end by 5 bases; junction bases not matched to a gene: 11. Germline V CDR1 and CDR2: LNHDA, SQIVND (reference sequence). The CDR3 is 15 amino acids. The CDR3 DNA is TGTGCCAGTAAGACAGGGATGGTTCGCGATCAGCCCCAGCATTTT. Translating gives CASKTGMVRDQPQHF.

The rearrangement joins TRBV3-1 (or the pseudogene TRBV3-2) to TRBJ2-7, with a weak D call TRBD2 (6 bases). V lost 4 bases, J lost 6 bases, and 10 bases lay in between. The germline V gene encodes CDR1 LGHDT and CDR2 YNNKEL (reference sequence). The CDR3 has 12 residues. CDR3 in amino acids: CASSPGGLEQYF. The CDR3 DNA is TGTGCCAGCAGCCCAGGAGGGCTCGAGCAGTACTTC.

The rearrangement links TRBV3-1 (or the pseudogene TRBV3-2) to TRBJ2-3, with unresolved D. With 1 base removed from V and 3 bases from J, the gap between germline ends came to 2 bases. CDR1 is LGHDT and CDR2 is YNNKEL in the germline V gene (reference sequence). CDR3 length: 12 residues. The CDR3, as DNA: TGTGCCAGCAGCCAAGTAACAGATACGCAGTATTTT. Translated: CASSQVTDTQYF.

This chain joins TRBV6-2 or TRBV6-3 and TRBJ2-5; 7 bases align to TRBD2. This CDR3 has 16 residues. Trimming at V came to 2 bases and at J to 2 bases, leaving 8 bases not matched to a gene. Germline V gene sequence: CDR1 MNHEY, CDR2 SVGEGT. This CDR3 reads CASSYVLAHKQETQYF. The CDR3, as DNA: TGTGCCAGCAGTTACGTACTAGCGCATAAGCAAGAGACCCAGTACTTC.

Of note for this clone: This specimen includes other DNA sequences encoding the same CDR3. The DNA for the CDR3 is TGTGCCAGCAGCTTAGGGAGCTCGGAAAAACTGTTTTTT. Its protein is CASSLGSSEKLFF. The chain employs TRBV7-2 and TRBJ1-4, with unresolved D. The V end was cut by 1 base, the J end by 8 bases, with 8 bases between. The CDR3 consists of 13 residues. The germline CDR1 and CDR2 sequences are SGHTA and FQGNSA.

This clone was seen more than once but under ten times. The chain uses TRBV5-6 and TRBJ1-1; 10 positions agree with TRBD1. Unmatched junction bases numbered 3, after V lost 1 base and J lost 3 bases. Germline CDR1 reads SGHDT; CDR2 reads YYEEEE. The CDR3 length is 15 residues. The CDR3 coding sequence is TGTGCCAGCAGCTTGCGACAGGGGGCTTACACTGAAGCTTTCTTT. This encodes CASSLRQGAYTEAFF.

Only one count was recorded for this clone. This rearrangement joins TRBV5-6 to TRBJ2-2, with TRBD1 identical over 10 bases. The CDR3 totals 15 residues. Losses at the gene ends were 4 bases for V and 6 bases for J; bases not matched to a gene: 6. CDR1 SGHDT and CDR2 YYEEEE come from the germline V gene. The CDR3: CASSPRTGGAGELFF. In DNA form, the CDR3 reads TGTGCCAGCAGCCCACGGACAGGGGGGGCCGGGGAGCTGTTTTTT.

The chain couples TRBV5-5 to TRBJ2-7; D perhaps matches TRBD1 (6 bases). The CDR3 spans 14 residues. The germline V gene has CDR1 SGHKS and CDR2 YYEKEE (reference sequence). V shed 4 bases and J shed 3 bases, with 14 bases lying between them. CDR3: CASSATGTNYEQYF. The CDR3 DNA is TGTGCCAGCAGCGCCACAGGGACAAACTACGAGCAGTACTTC.

V is TRBV19 and J is TRBJ1-6; D gene uncertain. The CDR3 runs to 14 residues. Trimming pared 3 bases from V and 6 bases from J, leaving 9 bases between. Germline values: CDR1 LNHDA, CDR2 SQIVND (reference sequence). The CDR3 DNA reads as TGTGCCAGTAGTATTCTACAGATTAATTCACCCCTCCACTTT. It is translated as CASSILQINSPLHF. Looking up the rest from reference TRBV19 and TRBJ1-6 gives the full variable domain: DGGITQSPKYLFRKEGQNVTLSCEQNLNHDAMYWYRQDPGQGLRLIYYSQIVNDFQKGDIAEGYSVSREKKESFPLTVTSAQKNPTAFYLCASSILQINSPLHFGNGTRLTVT.

The chain carries TRBV18 and TRBJ2-2, with D tentatively TRBD2 (6 bases). CDR3 length: 17 amino acids. Germline assignment: CDR1 KGHSH and CDR2 LQKENI. The V gene lost 0 bases and the J gene lost 7 bases, with 18 bases spanning the gap. The CDR3 here is CASSPPIGSSDGGELFF. The CDR3 nucleotides are TGTGCCAGCTCACCACCGATCGGGAGCTCGGACGGCGGGGAGCTGTTTTTT.

The chain carries TRBV3-1 (or the pseudogene TRBV3-2) and TRBJ2-2; perhaps TRBD2 as D (5 bases). V was pared by 1 base and J by 1 base, with 19 bases between. CDR1 and CDR2 (germline): LGHDT, YNNKEL (reference sequence). The CDR3 covers 19 residues. The CDR3 loop reads CASSQAGSGRRWNTGELFF. For the CDR3, the DNA is TGTGCCAGCAGCCAAGCGGGGTCCGGACGGAGATGGAACACCGGGGAGCTGTTTTTT.

The V and J genes are TRBV27 and TRBJ2-6; possible D gene TRBD2, 5 bases. Germline CDR1 reads MNHEY; CDR2 reads SMNVEV (reference sequence). Trimming shortened V by 6 bases and J by 5 bases, and 17 bases separated the two germline ends. The CDR3 length is 16 residues. CDR3 nucleotides: TGTGCCAGCAGATCGACCCTTCTCGGGAGGGCCAACGTCCTGACTTTC. This codes for CASRSTLLGRANVLTF.

The chain's CDR3 is CASSLWGGSTGELFF. CDR3 coding DNA: TGCGCCAGCAGCTTGTGGGGGGGTTCCACCGGGGAGCTGTTTTTT. The V gene is TRBV5-1, the J gene TRBJ2-2; TRBD2 matches 7 bases. The CDR3 has 15 residues. Trimming took 1 base from V and 4 from J; bases not matched to a gene: 4. Germline CDR1 SGHRS, CDR2 YFSETQ.

This chain links TRBV5-6 with TRBJ2-7; D may be TRBD2 (6 bases). The CDR3 covers 14 residues. Looked up from germline, CDR1 is SGHDT and CDR2 is YYEEEE. Trimming took 4 bases from V and 1 from J, leaving 12 bases between them. The CDR3 spells CASSPGDGSYEQYF. The CDR3, as DNA: TGTGCCAGCAGCCCGGGGGACGGATCCTACGAGCAGTACTTC.

The gene calls are TRBV5-6 and TRBJ1-1; D is uncertain. V was trimmed by 0 bases and J by 10 bases, leaving 13 bases between them. Germline lookup yields CDR1 SGHDT and CDR2 YYEEEE. This CDR3 is 13 amino acids long. The CDR3 nucleotides are TGTGCCAGCAGCTTGGCCGAGGCGCGGGCAGCTTTCTTT. Residues: CASSLAEARAAFF. The full variable domain, in which reference TRBV5-6 and TRBJ1-1 provide the parts outside the CDR3, is DAGVTQSPTHLIKTRGQQVTLRCSPKSGHDTVSWYQQALGQGPQFIFQYYEEEERQRGNFPDRFSGHQFPNYSSELNVNALLLGDSALYLCASSLAEARAAFFGQGTRLTVV.

This clone was recorded once. The gene calls are TRBV24-1 and TRBJ2-7, with 8 bases matching TRBD1. Germline V gene data show CDR1 as KGHDR and CDR2 as SFDVKD. V shed 3 bases and J 5 bases; nucleotides not matched to a gene: 2. The CDR3 covers 13 residues. CDR3 in DNA: TGTGCCACCAGTGATACGACAGGGGACGAGCAGTACTTC. Its protein is CATSDTTGDEQYF.

In this sample, this clone turned up a few times. Here the CDR3 DNA reads TGTGCCAGCAGTCGACAGGGGTATGGGGAGACCCAGTACTTC. Protein sequence: CASSRQGYGETQYF. This chain connects TRBV6-5 to TRBJ2-5, with 8 positions matching TRBD1. V dropped 5 bases and J dropped 5; count of bases not matched to a gene: 7. Germline assignment: CDR1 MNHEY and CDR2 SVGAGI. The CDR3 length is 14 residues.

The chain uses TRBV7-2 and TRBJ2-1; D is unclear. The V gene's germline CDR1 is SGHTA and CDR2 FQGNSA. The length of the CDR3 is 16 residues. With 0 bases removed from V and 0 bases from J, the gap between germline ends came to 9 bases. The CDR3 protein is CASSLAPSSSYNEQFF. The CDR3 DNA is TGTGCCAGCAGCTTAGCACCTTCGAGCTCCTACAATGAGCAGTTCTTC.

This chain uses TRBV7-2 with TRBJ2-3, with 12 bases that match TRBD2. Unmatched junction bases numbered 11, after V lost 5 bases and J lost 5 bases. The CDR3 has 17 residues. CDR1 and CDR2 from the germline V gene are SGHTA and FQGNSA. DNA for the CDR3: TGTGCCAGCAGCCTTCCTAGCGGGAGGGCCGGTGGAGATACGCAGTATTTT. Translated: CASSLPSGRAGGDTQYF.

The V and J genes are TRBV13 and TRBJ2-3; D is undetermined. CDR3 length equals 16 residues. Germline V gives CDR1 PRHDT, CDR2 FYEKMQ (reference sequence). The ends were cut back, 5 bases at V and 6 bases at J, with 21 bases in the middle. The CDR3: CASSRGYRPLPDTQYF. The CDR3 DNA reads TGTGCCAGCAGCAGAGGTTACCGGCCCCTCCCTGATACGCAGTATTTT.

This clone was seen a single time. This chain connects TRBV9 to TRBJ1-2, with 12 bases matching TRBD1. Germline V lookup: CDR1 SGDLS, CDR2 YYNGEE. This CDR3 is built from 15 residues. Unmatched junction bases numbered 8, after V lost 4 bases and J lost 7 bases. The DNA for the CDR3 is TGTGCCAGCAGCCCAGGGACAGGGGGCGCGGGTGGCTACACCTTC. It codes for CASSPGTGGAGGYTF.

This chain joins TRBV2 and TRBJ1-2; D is uncertain. Trimming left V 8 bases short and J 7 bases short, with 20 bases between. Germline-derived CDR1 and CDR2 are SNHLY and FYNNEI. The CDR3 length is 14 residues. DNA for the CDR3: TGTGCCAGCCATTCTTTCGGAGTCGCTAGTGGCTACACCTTC. As protein: CASHSFGVASGYTF.

There are a few counts of this clone. The chain carries TRBV7-9 and TRBJ2-2; 9 bases align to TRBD1. The CDR3 has 16 residues. V shed 4 bases, J shed 2 bases, and the junction held 5 bases outside the gene matches. Germline loops: CDR1 SEHNR, CDR2 FQNEAQ (reference sequence). The CDR3 loop reads CASSSGTGINTGELFF. DNA for the CDR3: TGTGCCAGCAGCTCGGGGACAGGGATAAACACCGGGGAGCTGTTTTTT.

The chain employs TRBV6-5 and TRBJ1-5, with D unresolved. Germline CDR1 MNHEY, CDR2 SVGAGI. The CDR3 contains 13 residues. V lost 7 bases and J lost 4, with 11 bases in between. This CDR3 reads CASKEGGNQPQHF. DNA for the CDR3: TGTGCCAGCAAGGAGGGAGGGAATCAGCCCCAGCATTTT.

V is TRBV5-6 and J is TRBJ2-5; 8 bases agree with TRBD2. V gave up 2 bases and J gave up 3 bases; unmatched junction bases: 9. CDR1 and CDR2 (germline): SGHDT, YYEEEE. CDR3 length: 16 amino acids. The CDR3 nucleotides are TGTGCCAGCAGCTTTTACGGGAGGGCCGTGGAAGAGACCCAGTACTTC. It codes for CASSFYGRAVEETQYF.